Reported below is one TCR beta chain. Its specificity is not known. Assay: immunoSEQ multiplex PCR; the TCRdb copy retains only in-frame clones and omits some. The sample records 120,000 or so clones, just over 85% being singletons. The source of the sample is a study of T cell responses to AZD1222 COVID-19 vaccine. Second doses at about 4 or about 12 weeks were pooled. General study points: Among the donors, most were white British and more were female, and clonal diversity was possibly underestimated.

Germline CDR1 and CDR2: MNHEY and SMNVEV (reference sequence). V lost 8 bases, J lost 3 bases, and 5 bases stayed unmatched. The CDR3 runs to 13 residues. The source material was peripheral blood, sampled 28 days after the second AZD1222 dose. This clonotype was obtained from an adult who received the AZD1222 COVID-19 vaccine. This rearrangement joins TRBV27 to TRBJ2-7; 9 bases fit TRBD1. In DNA, the CDR3 is TGTGCCAGCTCCGGGGGACAGGGCTACGAGCAGTACTTC. Translating gives CASSGGQGYEQYF.